This T cell receptor (beta chain) emerged from a study of blood T cell repertoires in COVID-19. Turning to the study itself: Sites in the United States, Italy and Spain provided acute and convalescent COVID-19 samples. PBMCs, B-cell-depleted T cells, or T cells provided the cDNA or gDNA that made up the material.

The CDR3 is 15 amino acids. Per germline, CDR1 LNHDA and CDR2 SQIVND (reference sequence). V was trimmed by 5 bases and J by 0 bases, leaving 13 bases between them. The age range of participants was about 18 to 100 years, with residence in around 22 US areas. As processed by the authors: Reference gene primer amplification yielded estimated nucleated cell counts. Profiling relied on immunoSEQ multiplex PCR, and the TCRdb table lists in-frame clones only, not all of them. V and J calls and clone size are copied from that table; D and trimming were computed from the DNA. The profile shows a few hundred thousand clones, approximately 90% of them singletons.

V is TRBV19 and J is TRBJ1-1; TRBD1 might be the D (6 bases). The sequence derives from a man aged 25-40 years who had recovered from COVID-19. The sample was PBMCs or T cells enriched from blood (not recorded which). This CDR3 is CASSVGQSLNTEAFF. CDR3 nucleotides: TGTGCCAGTAGTGTCGGACAGTCCTTGAACACTGAAGCTTTCTTT.